Each of the 24 T cell receptor beta chains below was sequenced from the same sample in a study of cytomegalovirus exposure and HLA in healthy donors. The PCR made use of 60 Vbeta and 13 Jbeta primers. Sequenced by immunoSEQ multiplex PCR; TCRdb stores in-frame clones only, minus some. Of about 160,000 clones in the sample, over 60% were seen once. The specimen was PBMCs. The receptor set was obtained from a woman aged 30 to 39 in good health and CMV-seronegative.

The J gene is TRBJ2-5, the V gene TRBV7-9, with 7 bases lining up with TRBD2. CDR1 and CDR2 (germline): SEHNR, FQNEAQ (reference sequence). The CDR3 length is 14 residues. The V segment lost 5 bases and the J segment 4 bases; nucleotides outside the gene matches: 7. The CDR3 sequence: CASSVPGGLETQYF. CDR3 in DNA: TGTGCCAGCAGCGTCCCGGGGGGACTAGAGACCCAGTACTTC.

The chain uses TRBV5-1 and TRBJ1-2; possibly TRBD1 for D (5 bases). Germline V lookup: CDR1 SGHRS, CDR2 YFSETQ. V was clipped by 0 bases and J by 4 bases, with 10 bases between them. This CDR3 is 14 amino acids long. The CDR3 region has the DNA TGCGCCAGCAGCTTGGTAGGGGACTTCTATGGCTACACCTTC. Amino acids: CASSLVGDFYGYTF.

The V and J genes are TRBV7-3 and TRBJ2-1, with 12 bases lining up with TRBD2. V was pared by 8 bases and J by 10 bases, with 12 bases of the junction left unmatched. The germline gives CDR1 SGHTA, CDR2 FQGTGA. The CDR3 consists of 15 residues. The CDR3 coding sequence is TGTGCCAGCTCCCGCCGACTAGCGGGGGACGGGGAGCAGTTCTTC. Translating gives CASSRRLAGDGEQFF.

The rearrangement uses TRBV7-2 and TRBJ1-2, with D possibly being TRBD1 (6 bases). Germline V gene data show CDR1 as SGHTA and CDR2 as FQGNSA. CDR3 length: 15 amino acids. The V end lost 3 bases, the J end lost 6 bases, and 17 bases lay between the germline ends. This chain's CDR3 is CASSFPTGRAHGYTF. For the CDR3, the DNA is TGTGCCAGCAGCTTCCCTACAGGGCGCGCACATGGCTACACCTTC.

The rearrangement joins TRBV18 to TRBJ1-2; 9 nucleotides line up with TRBD1. This CDR3 is built from 15 residues. CDR1 is KGHSH, CDR2 LQKENI, per germline. The V segment lost 3 bases and the J segment 2 bases; nucleotides outside the gene matches: 4. This chain's CDR3 is CASSPLGQGNYGYTF. CDR3 sequence (DNA): TGTGCCAGCTCACCCTTGGGACAGGGCAACTATGGCTACACCTTC. The full variable domain, completed using reference TRBV18 and TRBJ1-2, is NAGVMQNPRHLVRRRGQEARLRCSPMKGHSHVYWYRQLPEEGLKFMVYLQKENIIDESGMPKERFSAEFPKEGPSILRIQQVVRGDSAAYFCASSPLGQGNYGYTFGSGTRLTVV.

This chain uses TRBV30 with TRBJ1-3; tentative D call: TRBD1 (5 bases). V was pared by 6 bases and J by 3 bases, with 15 bases between. The CDR3 has 14 residues. CDR1 GTSNPN and CDR2 SVGIG come from the germline V gene (reference sequence). The CDR3 nucleotides read TGTGCCTGCCTCGGCAGGGTCAATGGAAACACCATATATTTT. It specifies CACLGRVNGNTIYF. The full variable domain, in which reference TRBV30 and TRBJ1-3 provide the parts outside the CDR3, is SQTIHQWPATLVQPVGSPLSLECTVEGTSNPNLYWYRQAAGRGLQLLFYSVGIGQISSEVPQNLSASRPQDRQFILSSKKLLLSDSGFYLCACLGRVNGNTIYFGEGSWLTVV.

The genes are TRBV11-2 and TRBJ1-1, with 7 bases matching TRBD1. With 7 bases clipped from V and 4 bases from J, the junction kept 9 bases outside the gene matches. This CDR3 has 14 amino acids. Per germline, CDR1 SGHAT and CDR2 FQNNGV. The chain's CDR3 is CASTLGQSSTEAFF. The CDR3 nucleotides are TGTGCCAGCACCCTGGGACAGAGCAGCACTGAAGCTTTCTTT.

J is TRBJ2-1 and V is TRBV5-1, with 13 bases aligning to TRBD2. The junction had 0 bases not matched to a gene; V was cut back by 3 bases and J by 0 bases. The CDR3 is 16 residues long. CDR1 and CDR2 (germline): SGHRS, YFSETQ. The CDR3, as DNA: TGCGCCAGCAGCTGGACTAGCGGGAGCTCCTACAATGAGCAGTTCTTC. Residues: CASSWTSGSSYNEQFF.

V gene TRBV4-3 combines with J gene TRBJ2-3; maybe TRBD2 (6 bases). Germline CDR1 and CDR2: LGHNA and YSLEER. Trimming took off 4 bases at V and 2 bases at J, with 13 bases between the two ends. This CDR3 region has 15 residues. The CDR3 loop reads CASSRVAGNTDTQYF. DNA of the CDR3: TGCGCCAGCAGCCGGGTGGCGGGAAACACAGATACGCAGTATTTT.

The rearrangement uses TRBV5-4 and TRBJ1-1, with 7 positions matching TRBD1. CDR3 length: 16 residues. Germline assignment: CDR1 SGHNT and CDR2 YYREEE (reference sequence). The junction had 8 bases not matched to a gene; V was cut back by 2 bases and J by 1 base. CDR3 nucleotide sequence: TGTGCCAGCAGCTTAAGGACAGGCTATGGGAACACTGAAGCTTTCTTT. Translation gives CASSLRTGYGNTEAFF.

The chain uses TRBV5-6 and TRBJ2-3, with 12 bases matching TRBD2. Trimming cost V 4 bases and J 8 bases; bases outside gene matches: 8. CDR1 and CDR2 from the germline V gene are SGHDT and YYEEEE. The CDR3 runs 15 residues. CDR3 sequence reads: CASSQTSGGHFTQYF. CDR3 DNA sequence: TGTGCCAGCAGCCAGACTAGCGGGGGCCACTTTACGCAGTATTTT.

The chain employs TRBV19 and TRBJ1-1; 8 bases are shared with TRBD1. The CDR3 totals 13 residues. After removal of 6 bases from V and 5 bases from J, the junction contained 5 bases not matched to a gene. Germline CDR1 reads LNHDA; CDR2 reads SQIVND (reference sequence). In DNA form, the CDR3 reads TGTGCCAGTAGCCAGGGGGCTGGGACTGAAGCTTTCTTT. This encodes CASSQGAGTEAFF.

This clone was recorded a few times. The J gene is TRBJ2-2, the V gene TRBV5-4, with 11 bases aligning to TRBD2. This CDR3 region has 19 residues. Germline loops: CDR1 SGHNT, CDR2 YYREEE (reference sequence). V dropped 4 bases and J dropped 6; count of bases not matched to a gene: 17. DNA for the CDR3: TGTGCCAGCAGCCCCCTAGGGTTAGCGGGAGGGCCCGCGGCCGGGGAGCTGTTTTTT. Translation: CASSPLGLAGGPAAGELFF.

This clone was detected only a few times. The chain employs TRBV6-1 and TRBJ2-1; 8 positions agree with TRBD1. Germline-derived CDR1 and CDR2 are MNHNS and SASEGT. Trimming at V came to 3 bases and at J to 10 bases, leaving 11 bases not matched to a gene. This CDR3 is 15 amino acids long. CDR3 in amino acids: CASSDPGGVEKEQFF. DNA for the CDR3: TGTGCCAGCAGTGACCCAGGGGGCGTGGAGAAAGAGCAGTTCTTC.

This rearrangement joins TRBV7-3 to TRBJ2-4; D remains unclear. This CDR3 contains 15 residues. Germline V CDR1 and CDR2: SGHTA, FQGTGA. Trimming pared 2 bases from V and 4 bases from J, leaving 12 bases between. In DNA form, the CDR3 reads TGTGCCAGCAGCTTAGAACCCCATCAGAAAAACATTCAGTACTTC. It encodes CASSLEPHQKNIQYF.

This clone was detected only once. J is TRBJ1-6 and V is TRBV28; no clear D. Germline CDR1 and CDR2: MDHEN and SYDVKM. V lost 2 bases to trimming and J lost 14 bases, with 13 bases between them. There are 13 residues in the CDR3. This chain's CDR3 is CASSLPGKGSLHF. The CDR3 coding sequence is TGTGCCAGCAGTTTACCCGGGAAAGGGTCCCTCCACTTT.

The J gene is TRBJ1-1, the V gene TRBV11-1; perhaps TRBD1 as D (5 bases). Germline assignment: CDR1 SGHAT and CDR2 FQDESV (reference sequence). The CDR3 is 13 residues long. Trimming stripped 2 bases from V and 3 bases from J, with 7 bases between. CDR3: CASSLKGDTEAFF. The DNA of the CDR3 is TGTGCCAGCAGCTTAAAAGGGGACACTGAAGCTTTCTTT.

CDR3: CASSDRAGDQPQHF. DNA for the CDR3: TGTGCCAGCAGCGATAGGGCAGGGGACCAGCCCCAGCATTTT. The rearrangement joins TRBV7-9 to TRBJ1-5, with D perhaps TRBD1 (6 bases). Trimming pared 5 bases from V and 7 bases from J, leaving 15 bases between. The CDR3 runs 14 residues. Germline V gene lookup returns CDR1 SEHNR and CDR2 FQNEAQ (reference sequence).

This chain links TRBV27 with TRBJ2-3, with D tentatively TRBD2 (6 bases). This CDR3 has 14 residues. Germline CDR1 MNHEY, CDR2 SMNVEV (reference sequence). V lost 5 bases, J lost 5 bases, and 14 bases lay in between. CDR3: CASSPGTQVDTQYF. In DNA, the CDR3 is TGTGCCAGCAGTCCCGGGACTCAGGTAGATACGCAGTATTTT.

In this sample, this clone turned up once. The CDR3 nucleotides read TGTGCCAGCAGCCAAGATCGAAGCAGGGGGCAATCACCCCTCCACTTT. It specifies CASSQDRSRGQSPLHF. This chain connects TRBV4-2 to TRBJ1-6, with 8 bases that match TRBD1. The J segment lost 10 bases and the V segment lost 0 bases, leaving 8 bases of the junction unmatched. CDR1 is LGHNA and CDR2 is YNFKEQ in the germline V gene. The CDR3 contains 16 residues.

This clone was observed a single time. One end of the junction varies from germline; a read error may be responsible. CDR3 coding DNA: TGTGCCAGCATGGGACAGGGGGCTTCACCCCTCCACTTT. This translates into CASMGQGASPLHF. V is TRBV5-1 and J is TRBJ1-6; 12 positions match TRBD1. The CDR3 is 13 residues long. Germline values: CDR1 SGHRS, CDR2 YFSETQ.

V gene TRBV28 combines with J gene TRBJ1-4, with 11 bases lining up with TRBD1. CDR1 MDHEN and CDR2 SYDVKM come from the germline V gene. V lost 6 bases to trimming and J lost 8 bases; unmatched junction nucleotides: 5. This CDR3 region has 14 residues. In DNA form, the CDR3 reads TGTGCCAGCAGGGGACAGGGGGGGAGGGAAAAACTGTTTTTT. It is translated as CASRGQGGREKLFF.

This clone turned up a few times. The same CDR3 arises from other DNA sequences in this sample as well. The J gene is TRBJ2-5, the V gene TRBV28; 10 bases are shared with TRBD1. V shed 4 bases, J shed 6 bases, and the junction held 2 bases outside the gene matches. This CDR3 contains 13 residues. The germline gives CDR1 MDHEN, CDR2 SYDVKM. In DNA, the CDR3 is TGTGCCAGCAGTTGGGACAGGGGAAAGACCCAGTACTTC. It encodes CASSWDRGKTQYF.

CDR3 residues: CASSLLSDRAEDGELFF. The CDR3 region has the DNA TGTGCCAGCAGTTTATTATCGGACAGGGCGGAGGACGGGGAGCTGTTTTTT. This chain joins TRBV28 and TRBJ2-2, with 8 bases matching TRBD1. The CDR3 totals 17 residues. The germline V gene encodes CDR1 MDHEN and CDR2 SYDVKM. V lost 1 base, J lost 7 bases, and 11 bases stayed unmatched.